The clone carrying this T cell receptor (beta chain) was observed a handful of times. Between the trimmed V and J ends, which lost 6 bases and 2 bases, there was a span of 14 bases. Germline lookup yields CDR1 SNHLY and CDR2 FYNNEI. CDR3 size: 15 residues. As handled by the study authors: Using reference gene primer amplification, nucleated cell counts were estimated. Using immunoSEQ multiplex PCR, the repertoire was profiled, and TCRdb retains in-frame clones only, with some absent. That table gives V, J and clone size, and the DNA gave D and trimming. This repertoire shows roughly 150,000 clones, around three quarters found once; its top ten account for roughly 4.3%. The data originate from a study of blood T cell repertoires in COVID-19. At the level of the study: The United States, Italy and Spain supplied acute and convalescent COVID-19 samples. T cells, B-cell-depleted T cells, or PBMCs provided the cDNA or gDNA that served as material.

The clonotype comes from a man in his sixties with acute or convalescent COVID-19. This rearrangement joins TRBV2 to TRBJ1-5, with D perhaps TRBD1 (6 bases). The material sequenced was peripheral blood. The CDR3, as DNA: TGTGCCAGCAGCCACAGGGATTTGGGCAATCAGCCCCAGCATTTT. It is translated as CASSHRDLGNQPQHF.